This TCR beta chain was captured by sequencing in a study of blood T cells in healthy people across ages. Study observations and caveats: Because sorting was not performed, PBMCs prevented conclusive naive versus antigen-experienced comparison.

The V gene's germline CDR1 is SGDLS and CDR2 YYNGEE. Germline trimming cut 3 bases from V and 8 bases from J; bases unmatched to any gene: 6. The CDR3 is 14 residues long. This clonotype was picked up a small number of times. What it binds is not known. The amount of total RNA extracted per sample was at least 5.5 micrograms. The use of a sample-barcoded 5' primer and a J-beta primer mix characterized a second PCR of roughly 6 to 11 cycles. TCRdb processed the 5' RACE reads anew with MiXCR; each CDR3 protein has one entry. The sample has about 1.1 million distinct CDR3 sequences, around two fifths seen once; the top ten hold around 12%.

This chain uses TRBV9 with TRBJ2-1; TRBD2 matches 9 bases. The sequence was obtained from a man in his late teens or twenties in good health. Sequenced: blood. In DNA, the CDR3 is TGTGCCAGCAGCGCCCTAGCGGGAACGGATGAGCAGTTCTTC. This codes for CASSALAGTDEQFF.